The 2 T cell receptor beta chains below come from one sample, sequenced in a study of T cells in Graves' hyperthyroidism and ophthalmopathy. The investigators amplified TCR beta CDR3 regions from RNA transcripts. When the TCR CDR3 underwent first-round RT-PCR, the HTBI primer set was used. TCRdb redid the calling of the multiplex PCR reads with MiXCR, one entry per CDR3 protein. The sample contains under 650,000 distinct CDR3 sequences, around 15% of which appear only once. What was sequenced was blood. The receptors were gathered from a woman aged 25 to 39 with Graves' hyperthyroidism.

The CDR3: CASSEYQHEQYF. The CDR3 DNA follows: TGTGCCAGCAGTGAATATCAGCACGAGCAGTACTTC. This sequence joins TRBV25-1 and TRBJ2-7; no clear D gene. The CDR3 is 12 amino acids. Trimming removed 0 bases from V and 5 bases from J, with 5 bases in between. Germline V gene data show CDR1 as MGHDK and CDR2 as SYGVNS.

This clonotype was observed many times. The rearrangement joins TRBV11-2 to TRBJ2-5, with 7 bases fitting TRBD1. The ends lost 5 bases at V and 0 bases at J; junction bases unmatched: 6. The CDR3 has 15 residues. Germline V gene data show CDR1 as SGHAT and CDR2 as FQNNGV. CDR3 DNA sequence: TGTGCCAGCAGCGTCGAGGGGGCTTACCAAGAGACCCAGTACTTC. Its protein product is CASSVEGAYQETQYF.